This T cell receptor beta chain was sequenced during a study of blood T cells in healthy people across ages. V gave up 5 bases and J gave up 6 bases; unmatched junction bases: 16. Germline CDR1 is SGHTA and CDR2 is FQGTGA. This CDR3 spans 16 amino acids. This clonotype was detected ten times or more. The antigen remains undetermined. Then a second PCR, running about 6 to 11 cycles, was carried out with a sample-barcoded 5' primer and a J-beta primer mix. A template-switch adaptor that had 12 random nucleotides put a tag on each cDNA molecule. One entry per CDR3 protein, called by TCRdb with MiXCR from the 5' RACE reads. This table has 550,000 to 650,000 distinct CDR3 sequences, about 28% appearing once. General study findings and limits: A greater number of naive CD4+ cells and higher diversity distinguished long-lived donors from aged donors. Those diversity estimates obtained from one million T cells were thought to be underestimates. Age showed a roughly linear inverse relationship with TCR beta diversity per million T cells.

Sequencing used blood. The sequence derives from a woman aged 80 or over in good health. V usage is TRBV7-3 and J usage is TRBJ2-7; 7 nucleotides agree with TRBD1. This CDR3 reads CASSEYTGQLIREQYF. The CDR3 nucleotides are TGTGCCAGCAGCGAGTATACGGGACAGCTGATACGCGAGCAGTACTTC.